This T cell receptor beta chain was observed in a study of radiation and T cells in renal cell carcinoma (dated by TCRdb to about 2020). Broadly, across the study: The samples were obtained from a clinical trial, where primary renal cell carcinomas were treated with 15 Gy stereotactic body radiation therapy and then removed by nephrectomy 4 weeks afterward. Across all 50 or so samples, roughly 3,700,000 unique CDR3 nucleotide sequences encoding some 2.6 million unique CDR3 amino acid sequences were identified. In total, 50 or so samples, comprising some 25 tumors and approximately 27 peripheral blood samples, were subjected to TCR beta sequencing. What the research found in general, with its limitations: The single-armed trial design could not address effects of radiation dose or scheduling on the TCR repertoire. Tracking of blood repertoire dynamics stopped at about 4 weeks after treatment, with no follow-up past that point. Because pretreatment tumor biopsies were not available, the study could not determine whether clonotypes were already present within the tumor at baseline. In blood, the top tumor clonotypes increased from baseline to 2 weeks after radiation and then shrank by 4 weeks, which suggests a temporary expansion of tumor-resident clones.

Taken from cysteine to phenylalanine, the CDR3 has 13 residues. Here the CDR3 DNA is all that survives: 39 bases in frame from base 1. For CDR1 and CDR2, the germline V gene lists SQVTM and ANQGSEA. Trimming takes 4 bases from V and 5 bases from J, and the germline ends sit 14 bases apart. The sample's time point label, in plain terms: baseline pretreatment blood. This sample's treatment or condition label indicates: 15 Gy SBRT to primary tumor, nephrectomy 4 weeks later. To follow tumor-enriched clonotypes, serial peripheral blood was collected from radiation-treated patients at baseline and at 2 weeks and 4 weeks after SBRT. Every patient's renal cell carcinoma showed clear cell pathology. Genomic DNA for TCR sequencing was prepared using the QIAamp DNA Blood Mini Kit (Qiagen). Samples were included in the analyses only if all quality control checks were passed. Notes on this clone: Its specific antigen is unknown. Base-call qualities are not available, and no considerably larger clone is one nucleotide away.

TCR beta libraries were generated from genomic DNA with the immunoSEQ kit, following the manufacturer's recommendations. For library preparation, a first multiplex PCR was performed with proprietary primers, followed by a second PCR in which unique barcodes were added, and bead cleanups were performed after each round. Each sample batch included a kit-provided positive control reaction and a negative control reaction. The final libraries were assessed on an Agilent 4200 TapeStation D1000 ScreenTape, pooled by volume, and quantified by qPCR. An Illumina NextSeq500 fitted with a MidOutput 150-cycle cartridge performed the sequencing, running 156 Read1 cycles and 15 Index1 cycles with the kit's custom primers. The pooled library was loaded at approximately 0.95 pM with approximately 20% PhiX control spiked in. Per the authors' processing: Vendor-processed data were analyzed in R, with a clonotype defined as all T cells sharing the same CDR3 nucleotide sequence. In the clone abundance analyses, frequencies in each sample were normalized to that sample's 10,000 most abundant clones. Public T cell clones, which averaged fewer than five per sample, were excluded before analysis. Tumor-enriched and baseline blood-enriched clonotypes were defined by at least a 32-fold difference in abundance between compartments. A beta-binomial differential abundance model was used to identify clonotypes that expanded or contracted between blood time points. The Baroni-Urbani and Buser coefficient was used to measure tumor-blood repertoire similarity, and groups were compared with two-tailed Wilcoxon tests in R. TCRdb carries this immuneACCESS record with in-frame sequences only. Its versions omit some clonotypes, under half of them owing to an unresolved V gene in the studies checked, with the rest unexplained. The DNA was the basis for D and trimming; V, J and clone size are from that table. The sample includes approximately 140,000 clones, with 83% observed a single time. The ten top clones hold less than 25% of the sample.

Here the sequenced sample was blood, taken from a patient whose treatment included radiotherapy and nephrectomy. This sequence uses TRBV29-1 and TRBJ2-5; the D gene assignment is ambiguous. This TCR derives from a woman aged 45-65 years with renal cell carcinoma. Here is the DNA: TGCAGCGTTGTTCCAGGCTTGCGGGAGACCCAGTACTTC. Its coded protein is CSVVPGLRETQYF.